The 9 T cell receptor beta chains below all came from one sample that was sequenced in a study of blood T cell repertoires in COVID-19. Sequencing was performed with immunoSEQ multiplex PCR; in TCRdb, only in-frame clones are kept and a portion is missing. The repertoire includes about 180,000 clones, approximately 84% of them detected once, and about 1.2% sits in the top ten. Sequencing used PBMCs or T cells enriched from blood (not recorded which). Receptor source: a human donor with acute COVID-19. The donor label of this sample is uncertain.

This clone was counted a few times. The V call is TRBV7-3, the J call TRBJ1-1, with D possibly matching TRBD1 (5 bases). Germline CDR1 is SGHTA and CDR2 is FQGTGA. CDR3 size: 13 residues. Trimming stripped 2 bases from V and 5 bases from J, with 9 bases between. The CDR3 DNA is TGTGCCAGCAGCTTATCAGGGTGGACTGAAGCTTTCTTT. It yields the protein CASSLSGWTEAFF.

The genes are TRBV9 and TRBJ2-1; a weak D match, TRBD2 (5 bases). CDR1 and CDR2 from the germline V gene are SGDLS and YYNGEE. The germline V and J ends were trimmed by 3 bases and 8 bases, with 18 bases remaining between them. The CDR3 spans 15 residues. Written as DNA, the CDR3 is TGTGCCAGCAGCGAGGACGCAAAAAAGAGGGATGAGCAGTTCTTC. It yields the protein CASSEDAKKRDEQFF.

V usage is TRBV4-1 and J usage is TRBJ2-1, with TRBD2 as a possible D gene (6 bases). Trimming pared 2 bases from V and 8 bases from J, leaving 25 bases between. The CDR3 is made up of 18 amino acids. Germline CDR1 is MGHRA and CDR2 is YSYEKL. The CDR3: CASSQIAYREIGGDEQFF. For the CDR3, the DNA is TGCGCCAGCAGCCAAATAGCCTATCGGGAGATCGGGGGAGATGAGCAGTTCTTC.

The chain uses TRBV10-3 and TRBJ1-6; weak D call: TRBD1 (5 bases). Germline values: CDR1 ENHRY, CDR2 SYGVKD. The CDR3 loop spans 13 amino acids. Trimming removed 11 bases at V and 7 bases at J, with 15 bases between. In nucleotides, the CDR3 is TGTGCCGTTCAAACGGACACAAATTCACCCCTCCACTTT. This gives the protein CAVQTDTNSPLHF.

This chain joins TRBV7-9 and TRBJ2-3; D is unclear. Trimming removed 5 bases at V and 9 bases at J, with 12 bases between. In germline, CDR1 is SEHNR, CDR2 FQNEAQ (reference sequence). The CDR3 runs to 12 residues. The CDR3 DNA is TGTGCCAGCAGCGTTACGACTGTCACGCAGTATTTT. Its translation is CASSVTTVTQYF.

This chain links TRBV4-1 with TRBJ2-7, with 9 bases lining up with TRBD1. V shed 6 bases and J 2 bases; nucleotides not matched to a gene: 8. The CDR3 is 15 residues long. CDR1 is MGHRA and CDR2 is YSYEKL in the germline V gene. CDR3 sequence: CASSPTGGWTYEQYF. CDR3 DNA: TGCGCCAGCAGTCCAACAGGGGGCTGGACCTACGAGCAGTACTTC.

This chain uses TRBV30 with TRBJ2-3; D is undetermined. The germline V gene encodes CDR1 GTSNPN and CDR2 SVGIG (reference sequence). The CDR3 is 11 amino acids. Deletions cut 2 bases from V and 9 bases from J, with 9 bases between. Written as DNA, the CDR3 is TGTGCCTGGAGTCTCCCCGGGACGCAGTATTTT. Amino acids: CAWSLPGTQYF.

J is TRBJ2-3 and V is TRBV30, with 9 bases fitting TRBD2. The CDR3 loop spans 15 amino acids. Losses at the gene ends were 5 bases for V and 4 bases for J; bases not matched to a gene: 10. Germline V gene data show CDR1 as GTSNPN and CDR2 as SVGIG (reference sequence). The CDR3 protein is CAWDQGSGGPDTQYF. CDR3 bases: TGTGCCTGGGACCAGGGTAGCGGGGGACCAGATACGCAGTATTTT.

Comment on this clone: A read error may produce the germline difference seen at one junction end. The chain has TRBV7-9 and TRBJ1-2; D unclear. The CDR3 spans 12 residues. The V gene's germline CDR1 is SEHNR and CDR2 FQNEAQ (reference sequence). The chain's CDR3 is CASSLVGREGRF. The CDR3 DNA reads TGTGCCAGCAGCTTAGTGGGCCGGGAAGGGCGCTTC.